This T cell receptor beta chain was sequenced in a study of T-cell reconstitution after alpha-beta-depleted transplantation in children. This clonotype was observed many times. Preparation of the TCRbeta library was carried out with unique molecular identifiers. TCRdb itself ran the PCR reads through MiXCR, one entry per CDR3 protein. The sample holds some 490,000 distinct CDR3 sequences, around an eighth seen once. Germline V gene data show CDR1 as SGHVS and CDR2 as FQNEAQ. CDR3 length equals 12 residues. Trimming pared 5 bases from V and 5 bases from J, leaving 9 bases between. The chain links TRBV7-8 to TRBJ1-1, with D unresolved. The input for sequencing was PBMCs from the stem cell graft donor, taken from the stem cell graft. This TCR came from a human donor who donated a stem cell graft to a child with combined immunodeficiency. CDR3 protein: CASSHWQTEAFF. CDR3 DNA: TGTGCCAGCAGCCATTGGCAGACTGAAGCTTTCTTT.